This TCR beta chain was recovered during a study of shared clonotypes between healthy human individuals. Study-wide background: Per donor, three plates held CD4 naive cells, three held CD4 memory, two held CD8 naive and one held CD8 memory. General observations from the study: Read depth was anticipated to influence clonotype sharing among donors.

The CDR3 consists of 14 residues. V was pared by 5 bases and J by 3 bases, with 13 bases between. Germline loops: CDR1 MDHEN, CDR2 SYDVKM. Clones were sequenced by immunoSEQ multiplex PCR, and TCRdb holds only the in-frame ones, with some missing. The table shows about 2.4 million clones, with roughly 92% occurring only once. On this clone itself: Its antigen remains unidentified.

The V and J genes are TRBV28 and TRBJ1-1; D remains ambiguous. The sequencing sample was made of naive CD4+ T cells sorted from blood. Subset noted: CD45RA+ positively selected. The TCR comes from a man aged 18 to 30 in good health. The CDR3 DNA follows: TGTGCCAGCAGTCCCCGCGGGCGGGACACTGAAGCTTTCTTT. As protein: CASSPRGRDTEAFF.